Described below is a single T cell receptor (beta chain) sequence and its context. Some clones are missing from TCRdb's copy, which holds only in-frame ones; the method was immunoSEQ multiplex PCR. Here the sample spans roughly 53,000 clones, approximately 80% being singletons. The sample's time point: baseline pretreatment blood. Treatment of the sample: 15 Gy SBRT to primary tumor, nephrectomy 4 weeks later. This entry is derived from a study of radiation and T cells in renal cell carcinoma. The CDR3 loop spans 15 amino acids. Germline CDR1 is SGHTS and CDR2 is YDEGEE. J lost 4 bases, V lost 2 bases, and 8 bases had no gene match.

The V gene is TRBV5-8, the J gene TRBJ1-1, with 7 positions matching TRBD1. The sequence came from a woman in her seventies with renal cell carcinoma. Sample: blood, taken from a patient whose treatment included radiotherapy and nephrectomy. CDR3 residues: CASSFLTGVPTEAFF. The CDR3 DNA reads TGTGCCAGCAGCTTCCTAACAGGGGTGCCCACTGAAGCTTTCTTT. The variable domain in full, completed from reference TRBV5-8 and TRBJ1-1, reads EAGVTQSPTHLIKTRGQQATLRCSPISGHTSVYWYQQALGLGLQFLLWYDEGEERNRGNFPPRFSGRQFPNYSSELNVNALELEDSALYLCASSFLTGVPTEAFFGQGTRLTVV.